This is a list of T cell receptor beta chains from one sample in a study of blood T cell repertoires in COVID-19. Assay used: immunoSEQ multiplex PCR; TCRdb lists only in-frame clones, some missing. The table lists around 230,000 clones, over 80% of them singletons. Material: peripheral blood. These receptors were collected from a man in his forties with acute or convalescent COVID-19. Both conserved end residues are part of each CDR3. The D gene is left open where the match is weak. Size is stated for part of the rows, as once, few or many counts, or as a class when the clone is expanded.

abundance,d_gene,j_gene,v_gene,CDR3aa,CDR3nt
.,TRBD1,TRBJ1-1,TRBV6-2/TRBV6-3,CASSKSGGAAEAFF,TGTGCCAGCAGTAAGTCAGGGGGAGCGGCTGAAGCTTTCTTT
.,.,TRBJ1-2,TRBV4-2,CASSQVGAGDGYTF,TGTGCCAGCAGCCAAGTAGGAGCAGGGGACGGCTACACCTTC
few,.,TRBJ1-2,TRBV7-8,CASSRLGGLVYGYTF,TGTGCCAGCAGCCGACTCGGAGGGCTGGTCTATGGCTACACCTTC
.,TRBD1,TRBJ1-6,TRBV19,CASSILDRLGSSPLHF,TGTGCCAGTAGTATACTGGACAGGCTTGGGAGTTCACCCCTCCACTTT
.,.,TRBJ1-1,TRBV3-1/TRBV3-2,CASSPSTYVNTEAFF,TGTGCCAGCAGCCCTTCAACCTATGTGAACACTGAAGCTTTCTTT
.,TRBD1,TRBJ2-2,TRBV10-3,CAIGGQQDTGELFF,TGTGCCATCGGGGGACAGCAAGACACCGGGGAGCTGTTTTTT
.,TRBD2,TRBJ2-1,TRBV7-2,CASSLAALAGDGSYNEQFF,TGTGCCAGCAGCTTAGCCGCCCTAGCGGGAGATGGATCCTACAATGAGCAGTTCTTC
.,.,TRBJ2-7,TRBV7-2,CASGLTEGTEQYF,TGTGCCAGCGGACTCACAGAGGGCACCGAGCAGTACTTC
.,TRBD2,TRBJ2-5,TRBV7-3,CASSLTSGSIQETQYF,TGTGCCAGCAGCCTGACTAGCGGAAGTATCCAAGAGACCCAGTACTTC
.,.,TRBJ2-7,TRBV7-2,CASSLGTGAYEQYF,TGTGCCAGCAGCTTGGGGACTGGGGCCTACGAGCAGTACTTC
.,.,TRBJ2-4,TRBV21-1,CASSKDRRPVDKNIQYF,TGTGCCAGCAGCAAAGATAGGCGGCCCGTCGACAAAAACATTCAGTACTTC
.,TRBD1,TRBJ1-5,TRBV28,CASRRDRNQPQHF,TGTGCCAGCAGACGGGACAGAAATCAGCCCCAGCATTTT
.,.,TRBJ1-5,TRBV6-5,CASSTSGVNQPQHF,TGTGCCAGCAGCACGTCGGGAGTGAATCAGCCCCAGCATTTT
.,TRBD1,TRBJ2-3,TRBV5-5,CASSPLTGGSADTQYF,TGTGCCAGCAGCCCTTTGACAGGGGGATCGGCAGATACGCAGTATTTT
.,TRBD2,TRBJ2-7,TRBV4-1,CASSQDGGLAGWSSYEQYF,TGCGCCAGCAGCCAAGATGGCGGACTAGCGGGATGGAGCTCCTACGAGCAGTACTTC
.,.,TRBJ1-2,TRBV12-3/TRBV12-4,CASSLDRTGGYTF,TGTGCCAGCAGTTTAGACAGAACGGGGGGCTACACCTTC
.,TRBD2,TRBJ2-1,TRBV27,CASSLNWGRGNEQFF,TGTGCCAGCAGTTTAAATTGGGGGAGGGGCAATGAGCAGTTCTTC
.,.,TRBJ2-7,TRBV5-1,CASSRAISRGQSYEQYF,TGCGCCAGCAGCCGCGCGATATCTAGGGGCCAGTCCTACGAGCAGTACTTC
once,TRBD2,TRBJ2-4,TRBV18,CASSRLAGMDIQYF,TGTGCCAGCTCAAGACTAGCGGGAATGGACATTCAGTACTTC
.,.,TRBJ1-2,TRBV6-5,CAAGSLLGYTF,TGTGCCGCGGGCTCTTTGTTAGGCTACACCTTC
once,.,TRBJ1-4,TRBV20-1,CSATLREKLFF,TGCAGTGCTACTTTACGGGAAAAACTGTTTTTT
.,TRBD1,TRBJ2-3,TRBV9,CASSVRTGGTDTQYF,TGTGCCAGCAGCGTACGGACAGGGGGCACAGATACGCAGTATTTT